The clone carrying this T cell receptor beta chain was observed a few times. Its matching antigen is unknown. Losses at the gene ends were 3 bases for V and 10 bases for J; bases not matched to a gene: 11. The CDR3 runs to 16 residues. Germline-derived CDR1 and CDR2 are MDHEN and SYDVKM. The source of the sample is a study of CD8 T cells in ankylosing spondylitis. Study-level findings and limits: Researchers report that disease-linked clones proved CD8+ and relatively rare in peripheral blood.

TCRdb recomputed calls from the 5' RACE reads with MiXCR, one row per CDR3 protein. The sample shows approximately 60,000 distinct CDR3 sequences, roughly 6.2% of them seen only once. Sequences were obtained from synovial fluid, either unsorted or a sorted T cell fraction (not recorded which). The chain carries TRBV28 and TRBJ2-4; 11 bases agree with TRBD2. This receptor was identified in a male donor with ankylosing spondylitis. DNA for the CDR3: TGTGCCAGCAGTTTCTATGGGACTAGCGGTTTCGGAATTCAGTACTTC. Translated, it gives CASSFYGTSGFGIQYF.